Given below is one T cell receptor beta chain in context. The repertoire was sequenced with immunoSEQ multiplex PCR; TCRdb's copy has only in-frame clones and lacks some. The data show roughly 120,000 clones, with 79% seen just once and approximately 4% held by the top ten. Germline V gene lookup returns CDR1 LNHDA and CDR2 SQIVND (reference sequence). CDR3 size: 13 residues. V lost 5 bases and J 3 bases, leaving 11 bases between the germline ends. The entry originates in a study of blood T cell repertoires in COVID-19. V gene TRBV19 combines with J gene TRBJ2-7; unclear D gene. Sequenced sample: peripheral blood. The sequence was collected from a woman at least 80 years old with acute or convalescent COVID-19. CDR3 nucleotide sequence: TGTGCCAGTAGTGACACGTCTCACTACGAGCAGTACTTC. It codes for CASSDTSHYEQYF.